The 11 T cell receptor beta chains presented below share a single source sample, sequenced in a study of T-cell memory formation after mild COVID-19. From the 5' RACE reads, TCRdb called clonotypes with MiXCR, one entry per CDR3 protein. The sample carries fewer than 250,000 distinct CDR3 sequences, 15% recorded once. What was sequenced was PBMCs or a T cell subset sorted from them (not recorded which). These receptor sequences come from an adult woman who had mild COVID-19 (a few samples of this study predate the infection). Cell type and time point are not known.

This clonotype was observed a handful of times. This chain's CDR3 is CASSVGDGRQQETQYF. In DNA form, the CDR3 reads TGTGCCAGCAGCGTAGGGGATGGTCGACAGCAAGAGACCCAGTACTTC. The rearrangement joins TRBV9 to TRBJ2-5, with D perhaps matching TRBD1 (5 bases). Germline V gene lookup returns CDR1 SGDLS and CDR2 YYNGEE. The CDR3 is 16 residues long. Trimming removed 0 bases at V and 2 bases at J, with 14 bases between. The full variable domain, in which reference TRBV9 and TRBJ2-5 provide the parts outside the CDR3, is DSGVTQTPKHLITATGQRVTLRCSPRSGDLSVYWYQQSLDQGLQFLIQYYNGEERAKGNILERFSAQQFPDLHSELNLSSLELGDSALYFCASSVGDGRQQETQYFGPGTRLLVL.

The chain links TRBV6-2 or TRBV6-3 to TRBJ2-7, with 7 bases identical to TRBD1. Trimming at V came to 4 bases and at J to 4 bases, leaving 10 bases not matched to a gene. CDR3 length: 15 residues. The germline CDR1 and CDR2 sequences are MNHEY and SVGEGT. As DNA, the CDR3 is TGTGCCAGCAGTTTTTACGGGACAGAAGAGTACGAGCAGTACTTC. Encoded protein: CASSFYGTEEYEQYF.

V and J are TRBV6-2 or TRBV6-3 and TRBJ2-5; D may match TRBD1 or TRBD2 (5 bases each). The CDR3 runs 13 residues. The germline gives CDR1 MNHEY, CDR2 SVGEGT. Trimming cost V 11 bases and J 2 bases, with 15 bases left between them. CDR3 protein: CAVRGAAQETQYF. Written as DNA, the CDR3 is TGTGCCGTCAGAGGGGCTGCACAAGAGACCCAGTACTTC.

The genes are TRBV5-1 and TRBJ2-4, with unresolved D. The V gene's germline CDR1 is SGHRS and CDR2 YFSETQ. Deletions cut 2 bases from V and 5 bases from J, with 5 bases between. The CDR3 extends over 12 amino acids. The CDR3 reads CASSFSENIQYF. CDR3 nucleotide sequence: TGCGCCAGCAGCTTTTCGGAAAACATTCAGTACTTC.

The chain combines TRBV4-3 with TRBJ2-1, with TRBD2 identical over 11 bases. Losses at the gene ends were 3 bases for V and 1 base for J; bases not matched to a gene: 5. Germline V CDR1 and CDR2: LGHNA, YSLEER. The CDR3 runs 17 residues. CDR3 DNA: TGCGCCAGCAGCCATTCGACTAGCGGGGATTCCTACAATGAGCAGTTCTTC. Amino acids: CASSHSTSGDSYNEQFF.

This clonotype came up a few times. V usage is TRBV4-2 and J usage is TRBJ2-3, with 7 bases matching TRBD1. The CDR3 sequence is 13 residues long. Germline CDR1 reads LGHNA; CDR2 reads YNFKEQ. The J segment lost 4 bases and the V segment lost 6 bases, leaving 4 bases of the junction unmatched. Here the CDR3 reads CASSSTGADTQYF. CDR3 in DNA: TGTGCCAGCAGTTCAACAGGGGCAGATACGCAGTATTTT.

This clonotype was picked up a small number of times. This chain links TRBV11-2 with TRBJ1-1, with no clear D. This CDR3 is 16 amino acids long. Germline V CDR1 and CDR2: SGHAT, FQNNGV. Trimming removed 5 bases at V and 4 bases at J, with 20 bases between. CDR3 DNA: TGTGCCAGCAGCCCATCGGGTATGAGGGCAGGCACTGAAGCTTTCTTT. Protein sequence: CASSPSGMRAGTEAFF. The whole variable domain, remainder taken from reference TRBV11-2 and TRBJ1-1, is EAGVAQSPRYKIIEKRQSVAFWCNPISGHATLYWYQQILGQGPKLLIQFQNNGVVDDSQLPKDRFSAERLKGVDSTLKIQPAKLEDSAVYLCASSPSGMRAGTEAFFGQGTRLTVV.

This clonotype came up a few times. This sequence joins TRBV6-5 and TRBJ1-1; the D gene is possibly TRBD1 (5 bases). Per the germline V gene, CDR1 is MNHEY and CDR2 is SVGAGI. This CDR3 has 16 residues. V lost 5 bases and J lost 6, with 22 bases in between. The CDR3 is CASSKAFRGKTPEAFF. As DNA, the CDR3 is TGTGCCAGCAGTAAGGCCTTTCGGGGGAAAACGCCTGAAGCTTTCTTT.

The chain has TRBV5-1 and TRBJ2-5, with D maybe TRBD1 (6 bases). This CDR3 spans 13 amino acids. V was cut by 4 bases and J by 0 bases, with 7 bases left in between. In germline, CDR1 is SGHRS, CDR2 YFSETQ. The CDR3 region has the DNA TGCGCCAGCAGCCGGGACAACCAAGAGACCCAGTACTTC. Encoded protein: CASSRDNQETQYF.

CDR3 nucleotide sequence: TGTGCCAGCAGTCAACACCCCGGACGGCCCGAAGAGACCCAGTACTTC. This encodes CASSQHPGRPEETQYF. V is TRBV6-5 and J is TRBJ2-5; no definite D call. This CDR3 region has 16 residues. The V gene lost 5 bases and the J gene lost 3 bases, with 19 bases spanning the gap. The germline CDR1 and CDR2 sequences are MNHEY and SVGAGI.

CDR3 sequence (DNA): TGCAGTGCTAGAGATCGAAGACTCTATGGCTACACCTTC. It yields the protein CSARDRRLYGYTF. The chain has TRBV20-1 and TRBJ1-2; no reliable D call. Germline assignment: CDR1 DFQATT and CDR2 SNEGSKA (reference sequence). The V end lost 0 bases, the J end lost 4 bases, and 9 bases lay between the germline ends. The CDR3 loop spans 13 amino acids.